Listed below are T cell receptor beta chains from one sample, sequenced in a study of blood T cell repertoires in COVID-19. The assay was immunoSEQ multiplex PCR, and TCRdb's table has in-frame clones only and misses some. The sample includes about 58,000 clones, under 80% of them seen just once. Sample: peripheral blood. These receptors came from a human donor in a cohort sampled during active COVID-19. Both conserved end residues are part of each CDR3. A D gene is named only where the DNA matches it firmly. Some rows have no size entry. The others give once, few or many, or a class for an expanded clone.

>-|TRBV7-6|-|TRBJ2-1
CASSYDGGTDNEQFF
TGTGCCAGCAGCTATGACGGCGGGACAGACAATGAGCAGTTCTTC
>-|TRBV19|-|TRBJ2-1
CASRAISGSSYNEQFF
TGTGCCAGTAGGGCTATTAGCGGAAGCTCCTACAATGAGCAGTTCTTC
>once|TRBV2|-|TRBJ1-3
CASSRGADTIYF
TGTGCCAGCAGCCGGGGGGCGGACACCATATATTTT
>-|TRBV5-4|TRBD2|TRBJ2-7
CASSYSGSSYEQYF
TGTGCCAGCAGCTATAGCGGGAGCTCCTACGAGCAGTACTTC
>once|TRBV5-1|TRBD1|TRBJ1-2
CASSKRQGARGYTF
TGCGCCAGCAGCAAGCGACAGGGGGCACGGGGCTACACCTTC
>-|TRBV5-1|-|TRBJ2-7
CASSFTAEAYEQYF
TGCGCCAGCAGCTTTACGGCGGAGGCCTACGAGCAGTACTTC
>-|TRBV5-1|TRBD1|TRBJ2-7
CASSNRDRASHEQYF
TGCGCCAGCAGCAACCGGGACAGGGCTTCCCACGAGCAGTACTTC
>-|TRBV11-2|-|TRBJ2-5
CASSLVPTGQPSQETQYF
TGTGCCAGCAGCTTAGTGCCCACGGGACAACCCTCACAAGAGACCCAGTACTTC
>-|TRBV7-2|-|TRBJ2-1
CASSLGDNSYNEQFF
TGTGCCAGCAGCTTAGGGGACAACTCCTACAATGAGCAGTTCTTC
>-|TRBV19|TRBD1|TRBJ2-7
CASSIGQGRYEQYF
TGTGCCAGTAGTATAGGACAGGGTCGCTACGAGCAGTACTTC
>-|TRBV3-1/TRBV3-2|TRBD2|TRBJ2-2
CASSPHPAGGVGELFF
TGTGCCAGCAGCCCCCATCCAGCGGGGGGCGTCGGGGAGCTGTTTTTT
>-|TRBV9|-|TRBJ1-2
CASSVASGSGYTF
TGTGCCAGCAGCGTAGCCTCGGGGTCTGGCTACACCTTC
>-|TRBV11-2|TRBD2|TRBJ2-7
CASSLTSGSSYEQYF
TGTGCCAGCAGCTTAACTAGCGGGAGCTCCTACGAGCAGTACTTC
>-|TRBV7-9|TRBD2|TRBJ2-7
CASSPTSGRYEQYF
TGTGCCAGCAGCCCGACTAGCGGGAGGTACGAGCAGTACTTC
>-|TRBV7-3|-|TRBJ1-6
CASSLKAGTGNSPLHF
TGTGCCAGCAGCTTAAAGGCAGGGACTGGTAATTCACCCCTCCACTTT
>-|TRBV15|-|TRBJ1-1
CATSRDRDTEAFF
TGTGCCACCAGCAGAGATCGTGACACTGAAGCTTTCTTT
>-|TRBV6-5|-|TRBJ2-7
CASSLERLSYEQYF
TGTGCCAGCAGTCTCGAGAGACTTTCCTACGAGCAGTACTTC
>-|TRBV18|TRBD1|TRBJ2-7
CASSPNRDSEQYF
TGTGCCAGCTCACCCAACAGGGACAGCGAGCAGTACTTC